What follows are 9 T cell receptor beta chains derived from one specimen sequenced in a study of early T cells in non-severe SARS-CoV-2 infection. TCRdb redid the calling of the 5' RACE reads with MiXCR, one entry per CDR3 protein. The table lists about 60,000 distinct CDR3 sequences, 8% to 9.5% of them singletons. Sequencing input: whole blood. Every receptor here comes from an adult who was a healthcare worker with PCR-confirmed SARS-CoV-2 infection or an uninfected control (not recorded which).

Ten or more counts support this clonotype. The rearrangement uses TRBV12-3 or TRBV12-4 and TRBJ2-2; D call uncertain. This CDR3 has 13 amino acids. With 6 bases removed from V and 3 bases from J, the gap between germline ends came to 8 bases. This CDR3 reads CASRRMDTGELFF. CDR3 nucleotide sequence: TGTGCCAGCAGGCGAATGGACACCGGGGAGCTGTTTTTT.

CDR3 nucleotides: TGTGCCAGCAGTCTCCGGACAGGAAGGCAAAAAAACCAAACCCTCTCTGGGGCCAACGTCCTGACTTTC. Protein: CASSLRTGRQKNQTLSGANVLTF. J is TRBJ2-6 and V is TRBV28; 7 bases are shared with TRBD1. Germline CDR1 and CDR2: MDHEN and SYDVKM. This CDR3 contains 23 residues. Trimming cost V 5 bases and J 0 bases; bases outside gene matches: 25.

This clonotype was counted at least ten times. The rearrangement uses TRBV3-1 and TRBJ2-7, with a possible D match to TRBD1 (6 bases). Trimming shortened V by 2 bases and J by 2 bases, and 7 bases separated the two germline ends. The CDR3 has 13 residues. CDR1 is LGHDT, CDR2 YNNKEL, per germline (reference sequence). CDR3 amino acids: CASSQQGPYEQYF. DNA of the CDR3: TGTGCCAGCAGCCAACAGGGGCCCTACGAGCAGTACTTC.

This sequence joins TRBV12-3 or TRBV12-4 and TRBJ2-7; TRBD1 matches at 7 bases. Trimming cost V 6 bases and J 6 bases; bases outside gene matches: 8. The CDR3 sequence is 13 residues long. The CDR3 spells CASRPEQGLEQYF. The CDR3 DNA sequence: TGTGCCAGCAGGCCAGAACAGGGGCTCGAGCAGTACTTC.

This clonotype showed up many times. CDR3 region: CASTQRTGGDEQYF. CDR3 sequence (DNA): TGTGCCAGCACCCAGAGGACAGGAGGGGACGAGCAGTACTTC. The rearrangement joins TRBV6-2 or TRBV6-3 to TRBJ2-7; a weak D match, TRBD1 (7 bases). The germline V gene encodes CDR1 MNHEY and CDR2 SVGEGT. The CDR3 consists of 14 residues. V shed 7 bases and J shed 5 bases, with 18 bases lying between them.

This clonotype showed up many times. This chain links TRBV18 with TRBJ2-5; 8 bases are shared with TRBD1. The germline V gene has CDR1 KGHSH and CDR2 LQKENI. Unmatched junction bases numbered 4, after V lost 3 bases and J lost 1 base. This CDR3 spans 15 amino acids. The DNA of the CDR3 is TGTGCCAGCTCACCGGACAGGGCAATCCAAGAGACCCAGTACTTC. Its translation: CASSPDRAIQETQYF.

This clonotype showed up just a few times. The chain carries TRBV2 and TRBJ2-7; 9 positions agree with TRBD2. CDR1 is SNHLY and CDR2 is FYNNEI in the germline V gene. The CDR3 loop spans 13 amino acids. The V segment lost 7 bases and the J segment 2 bases; nucleotides outside the gene matches: 3. This CDR3 is CASIRTSAYEQYF. The CDR3 bases are TGTGCCAGCATAAGGACTAGCGCCTACGAGCAGTACTTC. The whole variable domain, remainder taken from reference TRBV2 and TRBJ2-7, is EPEVTQTPSHQVTQMGQEVILRCVPISNHLYFYWYRQILGQKVEFLVSFYNNEISEKSEIFDDQFSVERPDGSNFTLKIRSTKLEDSAMYFCASIRTSAYEQYFGPGTRLTVT.

The chain uses TRBV4-1 and TRBJ1-2, with D unclear. The V end was cut by 4 bases, the J end by 4 bases, with 16 bases between. Germline loops: CDR1 MGHRA, CDR2 YSYEKL. This CDR3 is 15 amino acids long. The CDR3 here is CASSLRDVAGYGYTF. DNA of the CDR3: TGCGCCAGCAGCCTAAGAGATGTAGCAGGCTATGGCTACACCTTC.

This rearrangement joins TRBV7-8 to TRBJ2-2; D is unresolved. The CDR3 loop spans 13 amino acids. The germline V gene has CDR1 SGHVS and CDR2 FQNEAQ. V was cut by 1 base and J by 6 bases, with 6 bases left in between. CDR3 in DNA: TGTGCCAGCAGCTTAGTGGATGCCGGGGAGCTGTTTTTT. It codes for CASSLVDAGELFF.